These T cell receptor beta chains were read from a single sample in a study of cytomegalovirus exposure and HLA in healthy donors. Assay used: immunoSEQ multiplex PCR; TCRdb lists only in-frame clones, some missing. The data show 130,000 to 150,000 clones, with approximately 87% seen just once and nearly 3% held by the top ten. Sample: PBMCs. These receptors all come from a man between 18 and 35 years old in good health and CMV-seronegative. CDR3s include the opening cysteine and the closing phenylalanine or tryptophan. A D gene is named only where the DNA matches it firmly. Size is omitted from some rows. Given values are once, few, many or a class for expanded clones.

J | D | size | V | CDR3 | DNA
TRBJ2-3 | TRBD1 | . | TRBV7-2 | CASSIRRRDRVYPDTQYF | TGTGCCAGCAGCATCCGGCGACGGGACAGGGTGTACCCAGATACGCAGTATTTT
TRBJ2-2 | . | . | TRBV18 | CASSPLTLINTGELFF | TGTGCCAGCTCACCACTCACTCTTATAAACACCGGGGAGCTGTTTTTT
TRBJ1-2 | . | few | TRBV7-9 | CASSFLAGVPYGYTF | TGTGCCAGCAGCTTCCTGGCAGGGGTCCCCTATGGCTACACCTTC
TRBJ2-3 | . | . | TRBV25-1 | CASSPVADTQYF | TGTGCCAGCAGTCCGGTCGCAGATACGCAGTATTTT
TRBJ2-7 | . | . | TRBV6-5 | CASSYGDTYEQYF | TGTGCCAGCAGTTACGGGGACACCTACGAGCAGTACTTC
TRBJ2-5 | . | . | TRBV5-1 | CASSLDGVDGETQYF | TGCGCCAGCAGCCTGGACGGAGTCGACGGGGAGACCCAGTACTTC
TRBJ1-1 | TRBD1 | . | TRBV27 | CASSTQGDRVQYEAFF | TGTGCCAGCAGTACCCAGGGGGACAGGGTCCAGTATGAAGCTTTCTTT
TRBJ2-1 | TRBD2 | . | TRBV11-3 | CASSSSGTNYNEQFF | TGTGCCAGCAGCTCCTCCGGGACTAACTACAATGAGCAGTTCTTC
TRBJ2-7 | TRBD1 | . | TRBV7-6 | CASSPEQGIYEQYF | TGTGCCAGCAGTCCAGAACAGGGGATCTACGAGCAGTACTTC
TRBJ1-2 | . | few | TRBV9 | CASSVGRMTINRTGYTF | TGTGCCAGCAGCGTGGGGAGAATGACAATAAACCGGACCGGCTACACCTTC
TRBJ1-2 | . | . | TRBV27 | CASSLTGIPNYGYTF | TGTGCCAGCTCACTCACCGGGATTCCTAACTATGGCTACACCTTC
TRBJ2-7 | TRBD1 | . | TRBV4-1 | CASSQDQGEWSHEQYF | TGCGCCAGCAGCCAAGATCAGGGGGAGTGGTCCCACGAGCAGTACTTC
TRBJ2-1 | . | . | TRBV10-3 | CAISVSGEQFF | TGTGCCATCAGTGTCTCGGGTGAGCAGTTCTTC
TRBJ1-2 | . | . | TRBV7-9 | CASSLYSGESGYTF | TGTGCCAGCAGCTTATATAGCGGGGAAAGTGGCTACACCTTC
TRBJ2-2 | TRBD1 | . | TRBV19 | CASSDRVAGELFF | TGTGCCAGCTCGGACAGGGTTGCCGGGGAGCTGTTTTTT
TRBJ2-7 | TRBD2 | once | TRBV27 | CASSALAGALYEQYF | TGTGCCAGCAGCGCCCTAGCGGGGGCCCTCTACGAGCAGTACTTC